The source of this T cell receptor beta chain is a study of identical twins. Study-wide results and caveats: Sequences that were out-of-frame, alpha and twin-shared displayed an excess of low generation probability. Insertions ran lower in abundant cord blood beta clonotypes, though not in memory repertoires.

The donor group consisted entirely of healthy Caucasians. Concerning this clonotype itself: What it recognizes is unknown.

Trimming removed 0 bases at V and 1 base at J, with 15 bases between. The germline CDR1 and CDR2 sequences are MNHEY and SVGAGI. This CDR3 has 17 residues. Unique molecular identifiers were present on the cDNA, which also gained a universal primer site by template switching. One entry per CDR3 protein, called by TCRdb with MiXCR from the 5' RACE reads. The repertoire holds around 550,000 distinct CDR3 sequences, with roughly 15% as singletons. These data were also reused for a study on yellow fever vaccine responses in identical twins.

The receptor's source is a woman aged 18-29 years in good health. This sequence joins TRBV6-5 and TRBJ1-1; maybe TRBD1 (5 bases). Sequencing was done on a sample of CD4+ T cells sorted from blood. CDR3 sequence (DNA): TGTGCCAGCAGTTACTCAAGGGGTCTGCTCGGGAACACTGAAGCTTTCTTT. This gives the protein CASSYSRGLLGNTEAFF.